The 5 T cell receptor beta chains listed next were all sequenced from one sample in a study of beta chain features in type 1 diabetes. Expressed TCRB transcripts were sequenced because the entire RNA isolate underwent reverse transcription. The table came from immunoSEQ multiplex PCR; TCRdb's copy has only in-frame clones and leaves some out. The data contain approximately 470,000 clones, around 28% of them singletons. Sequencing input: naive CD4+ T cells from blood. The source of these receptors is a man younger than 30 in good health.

The CDR3 protein is CASSQGFAGGSTDTQYF. The CDR3 bases are TGCGCCAGCAGCCAAGGATTCGCGGGAGGGAGCACAGATACGCAGTATTTT. The genes are TRBV4-1 and TRBJ2-3; 9 positions match TRBD2. This CDR3 is 17 amino acids long. V was clipped by 1 base and J by 0 bases; unmatched bases: 5. Germline values: CDR1 MGHRA, CDR2 YSYEKL.

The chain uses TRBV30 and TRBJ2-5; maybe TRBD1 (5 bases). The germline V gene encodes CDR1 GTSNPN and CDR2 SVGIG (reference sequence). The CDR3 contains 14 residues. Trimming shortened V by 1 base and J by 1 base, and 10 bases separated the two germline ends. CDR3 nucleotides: TGTGCCTGGAGTGCCTCAGGGTTCCAAGAGACCCAGTACTTC. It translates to CAWSASGFQETQYF.

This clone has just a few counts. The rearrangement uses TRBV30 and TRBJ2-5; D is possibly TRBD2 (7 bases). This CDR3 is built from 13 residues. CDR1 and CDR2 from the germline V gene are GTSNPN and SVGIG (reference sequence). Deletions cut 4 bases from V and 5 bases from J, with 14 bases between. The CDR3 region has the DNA TGTGCCTGGACTCGGGGGGCCGACGAGACCCAGTACTTC. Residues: CAWTRGADETQYF. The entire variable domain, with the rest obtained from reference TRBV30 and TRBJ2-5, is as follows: SQTIHQWPATLVQPVGSPLSLECTVEGTSNPNLYWYRQAAGRGLQLLFYSVGIGQISSEVPQNLSASRPQDRQFILSSKKLLLSDSGFYLCAWTRGADETQYFGPGTRLLVL.

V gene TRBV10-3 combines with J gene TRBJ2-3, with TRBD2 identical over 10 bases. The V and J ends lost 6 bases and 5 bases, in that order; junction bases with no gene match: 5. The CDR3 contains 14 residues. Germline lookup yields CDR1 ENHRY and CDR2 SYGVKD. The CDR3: CAIRSGTSVDTQYF. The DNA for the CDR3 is TGTGCCATCAGATCCGGGACTAGCGTAGATACGCAGTATTTT.

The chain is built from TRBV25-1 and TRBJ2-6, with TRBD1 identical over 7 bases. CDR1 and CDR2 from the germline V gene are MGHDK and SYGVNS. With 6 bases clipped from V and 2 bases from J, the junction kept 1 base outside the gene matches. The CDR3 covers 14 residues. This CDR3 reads CASRGTAGANVLTF. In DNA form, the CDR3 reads TGTGCCAGCAGGGGGACAGCTGGGGCCAACGTCCTGACTTTC. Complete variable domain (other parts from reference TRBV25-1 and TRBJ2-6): EADIYQTPRYLVIGTGKKITLECSQTMGHDKMYWYQQDPGMELHLIHYSYGVNSTEKGDLSSESTVSRIRTEHFPLTLESARPSHTSQYLCASRGTAGANVLTFGAGSRLTVL.